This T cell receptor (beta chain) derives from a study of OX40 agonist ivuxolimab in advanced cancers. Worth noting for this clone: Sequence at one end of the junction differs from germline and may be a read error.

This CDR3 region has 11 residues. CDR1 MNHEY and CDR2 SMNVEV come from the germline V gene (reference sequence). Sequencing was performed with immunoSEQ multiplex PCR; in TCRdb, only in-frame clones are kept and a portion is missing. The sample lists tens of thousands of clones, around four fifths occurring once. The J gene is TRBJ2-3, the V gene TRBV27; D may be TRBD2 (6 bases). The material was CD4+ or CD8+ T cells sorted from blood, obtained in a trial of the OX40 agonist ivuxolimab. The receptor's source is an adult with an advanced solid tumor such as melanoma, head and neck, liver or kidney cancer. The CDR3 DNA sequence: TGCCAGGGCGGGGCTGGAGATACGCAGTATTTT. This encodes CQGGAGDTQYF.